These 30 T cell receptor beta chains were sequenced from one sample in a study of regulatory dendritic cells for organ transplantation. TCRdb keeps only in-frame clones here, not all; method: immunoSEQ multiplex PCR. The table has approximately 11,000 clones, roughly 70% seen once. CFSE-labeled sorted T cells met regulatory or mature dendritic cells for 5 days. These receptors lack a known antigen. The sample was memory CD4+ T cells from blood cultured with regulatory dendritic cells. The subset is: CD45RO+ memory T cells. The receptor source for this set is a human donor in good health.

This rearrangement joins TRBV5-1 to TRBJ2-5; D may be TRBD1 (6 bases). The CDR3 sequence is 13 residues long. The V and J ends lost 1 base and 4 bases respectively, with 8 bases between them. Looked up from germline, CDR1 is SGHRS and CDR2 is YFSETQ. DNA of the CDR3: TGCGCCAGCAGCTTGAACAGGGCAGAGACCCAGTACTTC. Translation gives CASSLNRAETQYF.

This chain links TRBV4-2 with TRBJ2-5, with a tentative D call TRBD2 (5 bases). This CDR3 is built from 15 residues. Trimming shortened V by 0 bases and J by 6 bases, and 14 bases separated the two germline ends. The germline gives CDR1 LGHNA, CDR2 YNFKEQ. CDR3 loop: CASSQDGERSQTQYF. In DNA, the CDR3 is TGTGCCAGCAGCCAAGACGGAGAGCGGTCTCAGACCCAGTACTTC.

The rearrangement uses TRBV6-1 and TRBJ1-1, with 7 bases fitting TRBD1. The CDR3 extends over 13 amino acids. V lost 6 bases and J lost 3; bases outside the gene matches: 4. Germline V gives CDR1 MNHNS, CDR2 SASEGT. This CDR3 reads CASRTQGYTEAFF. The CDR3 coding sequence is TGTGCCAGCAGAACACAGGGGTACACTGAAGCTTTCTTT.

This chain uses TRBV7-9 with TRBJ1-2; TRBD1 might be the D (5 bases). CDR3 size: 14 residues. Germline CDR1 SEHNR, CDR2 FQNEAQ (reference sequence). V was pared by 5 bases and J by 13 bases, with 23 bases between. The CDR3 here is CASSIARDGEICTF. In DNA, the CDR3 is TGTGCCAGCAGCATCGCGCGGGACGGAGAGATTTGCACCTTC.

The chain uses TRBV19 and TRBJ1-2, with 11 bases that match TRBD1. The CDR3 is 15 residues long. Germline CDR1 reads LNHDA; CDR2 reads SQIVND (reference sequence). V shed 5 bases and J 8 bases; nucleotides not matched to a gene: 10. CDR3 nucleotide sequence: TGTGCCAGTAGTCTACCCGCGGGACAGGGGGTAGGCTACACCTTC. Residues: CASSLPAGQGVGYTF.

This clone was detected only once. The chain is built from TRBV4-2 and TRBJ2-3; D possibly corresponds to TRBD2 (6 bases). Trimming stripped 0 bases from V and 1 base from J, with 8 bases between. Germline-derived CDR1 and CDR2 are LGHNA and YNFKEQ. The CDR3 runs to 15 residues. CDR3 residues: CASSQDERGTDTQYF. The CDR3 DNA reads TGTGCCAGCAGCCAAGATGAGCGGGGCACAGATACGCAGTATTTT.

CDR3 sequence reads: CASSRSGDRTDTQYF. In nucleotides, the CDR3 is TGCGCCAGCAGCCGTAGCGGGGACCGCACAGATACGCAGTATTTT. The chain recombines TRBV5-1 with TRBJ2-3; 8 positions match TRBD2. Germline trimming cut 4 bases from V and 1 base from J; bases unmatched to any gene: 5. Germline V gene sequence: CDR1 SGHRS, CDR2 YFSETQ. This CDR3 has 15 residues.

The chain uses TRBV4-3 and TRBJ1-2; D is unclear. CDR3 size: 15 residues. Germline CDR1 and CDR2: LGHNA and YSLEER. V was cut by 0 bases and J by 6 bases, with 14 bases left in between. The CDR3 here is CASSQEGRGLDGYTF. DNA of the CDR3: TGCGCCAGCAGCCAAGAAGGTCGGGGTCTGGATGGCTACACCTTC.

This sequence joins TRBV7-2 and TRBJ2-6; no clear D gene. CDR3 size: 16 residues. CDR1 is SGHTA, CDR2 FQGNSA, per germline. The V end was cut by 1 base, the J end by 4 bases, with 11 bases between. The chain's CDR3 is CASSLGGAGGANVLTF. DNA for the CDR3: TGTGCCAGCAGCTTAGGAGGTGCCGGGGGGGCCAACGTCCTGACTTTC.

The CDR3 nucleotides are TGCGCCAGCAGCTGGGGACAGTCCTACGAGCAGTACTTC. Protein product: CASSWGQSYEQYF. V and J are TRBV5-1 and TRBJ2-7; 7 bases line up with TRBD1. CDR3 length: 13 amino acids. V shed 3 bases and J 1 base; nucleotides not matched to a gene: 1. CDR1 is SGHRS and CDR2 is YFSETQ in the germline V gene.

V is TRBV10-3 and J is TRBJ2-3, with 8 positions matching TRBD2. V was clipped by 5 bases and J by 5 bases; unmatched bases: 6. The CDR3 is 14 amino acids. Germline values: CDR1 ENHRY, CDR2 SYGVKD. The chain's CDR3 is CAISYGGAGDTQYF. CDR3 nucleotide sequence: TGTGCCATCAGTTACGGGGGGGCTGGAGATACGCAGTATTTT.

By share, this clone counts as medium-sized (0.01 to 0.1%). The V gene is TRBV6-4, the J gene TRBJ1-5; TRBD1 matches at 9 bases. This CDR3 has 14 amino acids. Germline values: CDR1 MRHNA, CDR2 SNTAGT. Trimming removed 3 bases from V and 4 bases from J; junction bases left unmatched: 1. CDR3 in DNA: TGTGCCAGCAGTGAACAGGGGGCAAATCAGCCCCAGCATTTT. It yields the protein CASSEQGANQPQHF.

This chain links TRBV29-1 with TRBJ1-1, with D possibly matching TRBD1 (6 bases). The V gene lost 8 bases and the J gene lost 3 bases, with 13 bases spanning the gap. CDR3 size: 12 residues. Germline V lookup: CDR1 SQVTM, CDR2 ANQGSEA. The CDR3 DNA sequence: TGCAGCTCCGAAGGGGGAGACACTGAAGCTTTCTTT. Translation: CSSEGGDTEAFF.

This sequence joins TRBV10-3 and TRBJ2-7, with TRBD1 matching 9 bases. Germline V gene lookup returns CDR1 ENHRY and CDR2 SYGVKD. V lost 7 bases, J lost 0 bases, and 7 bases stayed unmatched. The CDR3 runs 15 residues. The CDR3 sequence: CAIMEGTGSSYEQYF. The CDR3 DNA reads as TGTGCCATCATGGAGGGGACAGGGAGCTCCTACGAGCAGTACTTC.

The CDR3 DNA is TGTGCCAGCAGGAAAGATCCAGTTAGCACAGATACGCAGTATTTT. Translating gives CASRKDPVSTDTQYF. The genes are TRBV7-3 and TRBJ2-3; no clear D gene. Germline CDR1 and CDR2: SGHTA and FQGTGA. V was clipped by 6 bases and J by 0 bases, with 13 bases between them. CDR3 length: 15 amino acids.

The chain employs TRBV11-1 and TRBJ2-7; 7 positions agree with TRBD1. V lost 5 bases and J lost 3; bases outside the gene matches: 10. CDR3 length equals 15 residues. The germline CDR1 and CDR2 sequences are SGHAT and FQDESV (reference sequence). The CDR3 DNA reads as TGTGCCAGCAGCCCTTCCAGGGGGTTGGTCTACGAGCAGTACTTC. Its translation: CASSPSRGLVYEQYF.

This clone was detected only once. This rearrangement joins TRBV5-1 to TRBJ1-4; D perhaps matches TRBD1 (5 bases). CDR3 size: 16 residues. Trimming removed 4 bases at V and 3 bases at J, with 16 bases between. CDR1 is SGHRS, CDR2 YFSETQ, per germline. Here the CDR3 DNA reads TGCGCCAGCAGCATGGGACCGGTAGCGCCTAATGAAAAACTGTTTTTT. This codes for CASSMGPVAPNEKLFF.

V usage is TRBV2 and J usage is TRBJ1-2; D remains unclear. The germline V gene has CDR1 SNHLY and CDR2 FYNNEI. V lost 4 bases and J lost 7, with 13 bases in between. The CDR3 extends over 13 amino acids. The CDR3 loop reads CASSAPLERGYTF. As DNA, the CDR3 is TGTGCCAGCAGTGCCCCGTTAGAACGTGGCTACACCTTC.

The chain has TRBV7-6 and TRBJ2-3, with 8 bases lining up with TRBD2. This CDR3 is 17 amino acids long. Germline V CDR1 and CDR2: SGHVS, FNYEAQ. Trimming cost V 1 base and J 4 bases; bases outside gene matches: 10. The CDR3 sequence is CASSLGSRGGLADTQYF. The CDR3, as DNA: TGTGCCAGCAGCTTAGGATCTCGGGGGGGGCTCGCAGATACGCAGTATTTT.

The V and J genes are TRBV10-3 and TRBJ1-1; no clear D gene. Germline CDR1 ENHRY, CDR2 SYGVKD. The CDR3 sequence is 12 residues long. The V end lost 4 bases, the J end lost 9 bases, and 12 bases lay between the germline ends. CDR3 bases: TGTGCCATCAGTGGGCGCCAGGAAAAAGCTTTCTTT. Its translation: CAISGRQEKAFF.

The CDR3 nucleotides read TGTGCCAGCAGTGAAAAAGGGGGTGGGGCTAATGAAAAACTGTTTTTT. Its translation is CASSEKGGGANEKLFF. The chain joins TRBV6-1 to TRBJ1-4; tentatively, D is TRBD1 (6 bases). The germline V gene has CDR1 MNHNS and CDR2 SASEGT. The CDR3 spans 16 residues. V lost 2 bases and J lost 3, with 13 bases in between.

This chain links TRBV29-1 with TRBJ1-2, with TRBD1 identical over 8 bases. V lost 6 bases to trimming and J lost 4 bases; unmatched junction nucleotides: 4. The length of the CDR3 is 12 residues. Germline CDR1 reads SQVTM; CDR2 reads ANQGSEA. CDR3 DNA: TGCAGCGTGGGGGACAGGACCTATGGCTACACCTTC. The encoded protein is CSVGDRTYGYTF. The full variable domain, with the rest looked up from reference TRBV29-1 and TRBJ1-2, is SAVISQKPSRDICQRGTSLTIQCQVDSQVTMMFWYRQQPGQSLTLIATANQGSEATYESGFVIDKFPISRPNLTFSTLTVSNMSPEDSSIYLCSVGDRTYGYTFGSGTRLTVV.

The chain joins TRBV9 to TRBJ2-3, with D perhaps matching TRBD2 (5 bases). CDR3 length: 15 amino acids. Trimming stripped 0 bases from V and 2 bases from J, with 10 bases between. CDR1 is SGDLS, CDR2 YYNGEE, per germline. The CDR3 reads CASSVGGASTDTQYF. The CDR3 region has the DNA TGTGCCAGCAGCGTAGGGGGAGCGTCCACAGATACGCAGTATTTT. Together with reference TRBV9 and TRBJ2-3, the CDR3 gives the full variable domain: DSGVTQTPKHLITATGQRVTLRCSPRSGDLSVYWYQQSLDQGLQFLIQYYNGEERAKGNILERFSAQQFPDLHSELNLSSLELGDSALYFCASSVGGASTDTQYFGPGTRLTVL.

In the case of this clone: An end of the junction does not agree with germline; a read error may underlie this. The chain recombines TRBV7-7 with TRBJ2-3; D remains ambiguous. This CDR3 comprises 13 residues. Germline V gene lookup returns CDR1 SSHAT and CDR2 FNYEAQ (reference sequence). The CDR3 DNA sequence: TGTGCTAGCAGCTTAGGAGACACAGATACGCAGTATTTT. Protein: CASSLGDTDTQYF.

The chain uses TRBV29-1 and TRBJ1-1; TRBD1 matches at 8 bases. The CDR3 runs 11 residues. The J segment lost 10 bases and the V segment lost 8 bases, leaving 9 bases of the junction unmatched. From germline, CDR1 is SQVTM and CDR2 ANQGSEA. CDR3 nucleotide sequence: TGCAGCACCGGGTCCGGGACAGGAGCTTTCTTT. Protein product: CSTGSGTGAFF.

V and J are TRBV6-5 and TRBJ2-7, with 10 bases that match TRBD1. Germline values: CDR1 MNHEY, CDR2 SVGAGI. The length of the CDR3 is 15 residues. V gave up 0 bases and J gave up 7 bases; unmatched junction bases: 6. The chain's CDR3 is CASSYSGTGEREQYF. CDR3 bases: TGTGCCAGCAGTTACTCCGGGACAGGGGAGCGGGAGCAGTACTTC.

J is TRBJ2-1 and V is TRBV7-2; 9 bases align to TRBD1. The CDR3 sequence is 16 residues long. The germline gives CDR1 SGHTA, CDR2 FQGNSA. V shed 0 bases and J 8 bases; nucleotides not matched to a gene: 8. For the CDR3, the DNA is TGTGCCAGCAGCTTAGCGGGGGGACAGGGAACCGATGAGCAGTTCTTC. This gives the protein CASSLAGGQGTDEQFF.

The V gene is TRBV10-3, the J gene TRBJ1-1; 7 bases agree with TRBD1. Germline trimming cut 9 bases from V and 10 bases from J; bases unmatched to any gene: 11. CDR3 length: 12 amino acids. Germline-derived CDR1 and CDR2 are ENHRY and SYGVKD. The CDR3 protein is CAIRQGPTGAFF. The DNA for the CDR3 is TGTGCCATAAGACAGGGACCGACCGGAGCTTTCTTT.

The V gene is TRBV5-1, the J gene TRBJ1-1, with D uncertain. V was clipped by 6 bases and J by 11 bases, with 17 bases between them. This CDR3 is 12 amino acids long. Germline loops: CDR1 SGHRS, CDR2 YFSETQ. CDR3 DNA: TGCGCCAGCAAGGATATTCCCGGGGAGGCTTTCTTT. As protein: CASKDIPGEAFF.

The rearrangement links TRBV7-2 to TRBJ1-2, with D perhaps TRBD1 (5 bases). V was cut by 2 bases and J by 3 bases, with 7 bases left in between. The CDR3 totals 13 residues. Germline CDR1 is SGHTA and CDR2 is FQGNSA. The chain's CDR3 is CASSLSRDYGYTF. The CDR3 coding sequence is TGTGCCAGCAGCTTATCCAGGGACTATGGCTACACCTTC.